This T cell receptor beta chain was sequenced in a study of cytomegalovirus exposure and HLA in healthy donors. Both 60 Vbeta primers and 13 Jbeta primers went into the PCR. Here immunoSEQ multiplex PCR was the method, and the copy in TCRdb shows in-frame clones only, minus some. The sample consists of about 140,000 clones, 76% of them appearing once. This clone was observed a few times. Likely unrecorded immune exposures existed in these nominally healthy donors. Per the germline V gene, CDR1 is SGHDT and CDR2 is YYEEEE. The CDR3 totals 12 residues. V was cut by 6 bases and J by 4 bases, with 10 bases left in between.

This receptor was taken from a female donor in good health and CMV-seropositive. Sequences were obtained from PBMCs. The genes are TRBV5-6 and TRBJ1-1; D unclear. The CDR3 DNA follows: TGTGCCAGCAAGAGACTGAGCACTGAAGCTTTCTTT. This translates into CASKRLSTEAFF.